Sequencing of this TCR beta chain was carried out in a study of blood T cells in healthy people across ages. Then a second PCR, running roughly 7 to 11 cycles, was carried out with a sample-barcoded 5' primer and a J-beta primer mix. TCRdb used MiXCR to reprocess the 5' RACE reads, holding one entry per CDR3 protein. The table shows roughly 1.9 million distinct CDR3 sequences, with around 40% occurring only once. The V end lost 6 bases, the J end lost 7 bases, and 12 bases lay between the germline ends. The CDR3 length is 12 residues. The sequence was obtained from a human donor in good health. V usage is TRBV12-3 or TRBV12-4 and J usage is TRBJ2-5, with D maybe TRBD2 (5 bases). The sequencing sample was made of blood. CDR3 DNA: TGTGCCAGCAGCCAGACTATTTGGACCCAGTACTTC. This sequence encodes CASSQTIWTQYF.